This T cell receptor beta chain appears in the sequencing data of a study of technical replicates of blood from a handful of donors. Data came from immunoSEQ multiplex PCR; TCRdb stores just in-frame clones and leaves some out. The table has tens of thousands of clones, 90% to 95% seen once. The CDR3 contains 12 residues. The V gene's germline CDR1 is KGHSH and CDR2 LQKENI. The V end was cut by 5 bases, the J end by 8 bases, with 10 bases between. This rearrangement joins TRBV18 to TRBJ1-5, with unresolved D. The TCR sequence derives from a human donor in good health. Some clones in this sample may be carry-over from other donors' samples. Sequenced input: PBMCs. CDR3: CASSVTSEPQHF. The CDR3 DNA follows: TGTGCCAGCTCAGTCACTTCGGAGCCCCAGCATTTT. Full variable domain (outside the CDR3, taken from reference TRBV18 and TRBJ1-5): NAGVMQNPRHLVRRRGQEARLRCSPMKGHSHVYWYRQLPEEGLKFMVYLQKENIIDESGMPKERFSAEFPKEGPSILRIQQVVRGDSAAYFCASSVTSEPQHFGDGTRLSIL.